The 26 T cell receptor beta chains presented below share a single source sample, sequenced in a study of blood T cells in healthy people across ages. For the second PCR, which ran for about 7 to 11 cycles, a sample-barcoded 5' primer and a J-beta primer mix were used. From the 5' RACE reads, TCRdb called clonotypes with MiXCR, one entry per CDR3 protein. The data show about 1.4 million distinct CDR3 sequences, 45% to 70% seen once. The sequenced material came from blood. These receptors were taken from a man between 18 and 29 years old in good health.

This clonotype was seen a handful of times. V usage is TRBV24-1 and J usage is TRBJ2-3; 7 positions match TRBD1. The CDR3 length is 14 residues. Unmatched junction bases numbered 2, after V lost 5 bases and J lost 1 base. Germline CDR1 and CDR2: KGHDR and SFDVKD. The CDR3 DNA follows: TGTGCCACCAGTGTAGGACAGGGCACAGATACGCAGTATTTT. This gives the protein CATSVGQGTDTQYF.

This rearrangement joins TRBV6-1 to TRBJ1-5, with TRBD1 matching 11 bases. Germline V gene data show CDR1 as MNHNS and CDR2 as SASEGT. The CDR3 spans 19 residues. J was trimmed by 3 bases and V by 6 bases; bases with no gene match: 16. CDR3 DNA sequence: TGTGCCAGCAGACCCACCCTGGGACAGGGGGTTCCAATCAATCAGCCCCAGCATTTT. Encoded protein: CASRPTLGQGVPINQPQHF.

In this sample, this clonotype turned up a few times. V gene TRBV4-3 combines with J gene TRBJ1-2; D is possibly TRBD1 (6 bases). The ends were cut back, 0 bases at V and 6 bases at J, with 20 bases in the middle. CDR3 length: 17 residues. Germline V CDR1 and CDR2: LGHNA, YSLEER. The CDR3 loop reads CASSQDWLGGLRDGYTF. The CDR3 nucleotides read TGCGCCAGCAGCCAAGATTGGCTCGGGGGGCTAAGAGATGGCTACACCTTC.

The chain combines TRBV2 with TRBJ1-4; D call uncertain. There are 15 residues in the CDR3. Germline V gene data show CDR1 as SNHLY and CDR2 as FYNNEI. Trimming left V 4 bases short and J 2 bases short, with 11 bases between. CDR3 loop: CASSGLPSTNEKLFF. CDR3 DNA sequence: TGTGCCAGCAGTGGCTTACCCTCGACTAATGAAAAACTGTTTTTT. Variable domain in full (rest from reference TRBV2 and TRBJ1-4): EPEVTQTPSHQVTQMGQEVILRCVPISNHLYFYWYRQILGQKVEFLVSFYNNEISEKSEIFDDQFSVERPDGSNFTLKIRSTKLEDSAMYFCASSGLPSTNEKLFFGSGTQLSVL.

The V gene is TRBV6-2 or TRBV6-3, the J gene TRBJ2-7; D remains ambiguous. The V gene's germline CDR1 is MNHEY and CDR2 SVGEGT. CDR3 length equals 12 residues. Trimming took off 8 bases at V and 0 bases at J, with 8 bases between the two ends. This CDR3 reads CASGQVSYEQYF. CDR3 in DNA: TGTGCCAGCGGTCAAGTCTCCTACGAGCAGTACTTC.

The chain joins TRBV12-3 or TRBV12-4 to TRBJ2-1; possible D gene TRBD2, 6 bases. This CDR3 region has 14 residues. Trimming took 7 bases from V and 8 from J, leaving 18 bases between them. Here the CDR3 DNA reads TGTGCCAGCACCATGGAGTGGAGGGGCCATGAGCAGTTCTTC. Translating it yields CASTMEWRGHEQFF.

This clonotype was picked up a small number of times. The chain employs TRBV29-1 and TRBJ1-2, with D tentatively TRBD1 (6 bases). Germline CDR1 and CDR2: SQVTM and ANQGSEA. CDR3 size: 15 residues. V dropped 7 bases and J dropped 5 bases, with 23 bases sitting between them. CDR3 sequence reads: CSAPVEGHQPYGYTF. Here the CDR3 DNA reads TGCAGCGCCCCGGTCGAGGGACACCAACCGTATGGCTACACCTTC. Supplemented by reference TRBV29-1 and TRBJ1-2, the full variable domain reads SAVISQKPSRDICQRGTSLTIQCQVDSQVTMMFWYRQQPGQSLTLIATANQGSEATYESGFVIDKFPISRPNLTFSTLTVSNMSPEDSSIYLCSAPVEGHQPYGYTFGSGTRLTVV.

This chain connects TRBV29-1 to TRBJ2-5; the D is unclear. There are 12 residues in the CDR3. The germline V gene has CDR1 SQVTM and CDR2 ANQGSEA. Trimming removed 3 bases at V and 3 bases at J, with 8 bases between. The CDR3 DNA is TGCAGCGTTGAGAGTACCGAAGAGACCCAGTACTTC. Its translation is CSVESTEETQYF. Full variable domain (remainder filled in from reference TRBV29-1 and TRBJ2-5): SAVISQKPSRDICQRGTSLTIQCQVDSQVTMMFWYRQQPGQSLTLIATANQGSEATYESGFVIDKFPISRPNLTFSTLTVSNMSPEDSSIYLCSVESTEETQYFGPGTRLLVL.

This chain links TRBV21-1 with TRBJ1-2. TRBV21-1 has pseudogene status. The CDR3 sequence is 14 residues long. CDR3 region: CASSKGQSTYGYTF. Written as DNA, the CDR3 is TGTGCCAGCAGCAAAGGCCAGAGCACCTATGGCTACACCTTC.

This clonotype has just a few counts. The rearrangement joins TRBV5-1 to TRBJ2-6, with TRBD1 as a possible D gene (5 bases). V gave up 4 bases and J gave up 0 bases, with 11 bases separating them. Germline V CDR1 and CDR2: SGHRS, YFSETQ. This CDR3 comprises 16 residues. The CDR3 DNA reads as TGCGCCAGCAGCCCGGACATTTCCTCTGGGGCCAACGTCCTGACTTTC. Protein product: CASSPDISSGANVLTF. The full variable domain, with the rest looked up from reference TRBV5-1 and TRBJ2-6, is KAGVTQTPRYLIKTRGQQVTLSCSPISGHRSVSWYQQTPGQGLQFLFEYFSETQRNKGNFPGRFSGRQFSNSRSEMNVSTLELGDSALYLCASSPDISSGANVLTFGAGSRLTVL.

The J gene is TRBJ1-2, the V gene TRBV11-2, with D unclear. The germline V gene has CDR1 SGHAT and CDR2 FQNNGV. V was clipped by 5 bases and J by 4 bases, with 17 bases between them. This CDR3 has 15 amino acids. CDR3 sequence reads: CASSAPHQEGYGYTF. The CDR3 bases are TGTGCCAGCAGCGCACCCCACCAGGAGGGCTATGGCTACACCTTC.

The V and J genes are TRBV19 and TRBJ2-1, with 9 bases matching TRBD2. The CDR3 is made up of 16 amino acids. Germline CDR1 and CDR2: LNHDA and SQIVND (reference sequence). Trimming took 4 bases from V and 2 from J; bases not matched to a gene: 6. The CDR3 nucleotides read TGTGCCAGTAGTAGGGCTAGCGGGGATACCTACAATGAGCAGTTCTTC. Its translation: CASSRASGDTYNEQFF.

This clonotype has more than one count but fewer than ten. This rearrangement joins TRBV15 to TRBJ2-1; D is unclear. The CDR3 runs 13 residues. Trimming stripped 8 bases from V and 4 bases from J, with 12 bases between. From germline, CDR1 is LNHNV and CDR2 YYDKDF (reference sequence). This chain's CDR3 is CATGSRSYNEQFF. The CDR3 bases are TGTGCCACCGGCTCTCGGAGTTACAATGAGCAGTTCTTC.

This clonotype was seen a single time. The chain links TRBV12-3 or TRBV12-4 to TRBJ2-7; maybe TRBD2 (6 bases). Trimming stripped 2 bases from V and 2 bases from J, with 13 bases between. The CDR3 is made up of 15 amino acids. The CDR3 DNA is TGTGCCAGCAGTTTATGGGGTGGCGGGACCTACGAGCAGTACTTC. It encodes CASSLWGGGTYEQYF.

The sample holds a few counts of this clonotype. The chain has TRBV5-4 and TRBJ1-2; maybe TRBD1 (5 bases). CDR1 is SGHNT, CDR2 YYREEE, per germline (reference sequence). The CDR3 runs 13 residues. Trimming cost V 1 base and J 4 bases, with 8 bases left between them. The CDR3 DNA is TGTGCCAGCAGCTTGTCACAGGCCTATGGCTACACCTTC. It encodes CASSLSQAYGYTF. The full variable domain, in which reference TRBV5-4 and TRBJ1-2 provide the parts outside the CDR3, is ETGVTQSPTHLIKTRGQQVTLRCSSQSGHNTVSWYQQALGQGPQFIFQYYREEENGRGNFPPRFSGLQFPNYSSELNVNALELDDSALYLCASSLSQAYGYTFGSGTRLTVV.

V gene TRBV6-6 combines with J gene TRBJ2-4; D call uncertain. The J call is in doubt because the DNA end fits TRBJ2-7 better. The CDR3 sequence is 15 residues long. CDR1 is MNHNY, CDR2 SVGAGI, per germline (reference sequence). CDR3 nucleotide sequence: TGTGCCAGCAGTTACTCTACCCCCGAATGGGGCGAGCAGTACTTC. Amino acid sequence: CASSYSTPEWGEQYF.

CDR3 nucleotides: TGCAGCGTTGAAGATTGGAGGGAAACCACTGAAGCTTTCTTT. Protein: CSVEDWRETTEAFF. The rearrangement uses TRBV29-1 and TRBJ1-1, with D unclear. The CDR3 spans 14 residues. V was clipped by 0 bases and J by 4 bases, with 12 bases between them. In germline, CDR1 is SQVTM, CDR2 ANQGSEA. Complete variable domain (other parts from reference TRBV29-1 and TRBJ1-1): SAVISQKPSRDICQRGTSLTIQCQVDSQVTMMFWYRQQPGQSLTLIATANQGSEATYESGFVIDKFPISRPNLTFSTLTVSNMSPEDSSIYLCSVEDWRETTEAFFGQGTRLTVV.

V gene TRBV6-5 combines with J gene TRBJ1-2; D is undetermined. V lost 2 bases and J lost 4, with 11 bases in between. Germline V lookup: CDR1 MNHEY, CDR2 SVGAGI. The length of the CDR3 is 14 residues. CDR3 nucleotide sequence: TGTGCCAGCAGTTACGGGCAGGCCCCCTATGGCTACACCTTC. It encodes CASSYGQAPYGYTF.

The chain is built from TRBV6-6 and TRBJ2-7; TRBD1 agrees at 9 bases. V was pared by 8 bases and J by 3 bases, with 8 bases of the junction left unmatched. The CDR3 loop spans 14 amino acids. Germline V gives CDR1 MNHNY, CDR2 SVGAGI (reference sequence). CDR3 region: CASDGTGNFYEQYF. DNA for the CDR3: TGTGCCAGCGATGGGACAGGGAATTTCTACGAGCAGTACTTC.

V gene TRBV7-2 combines with J gene TRBJ1-2; 8 nucleotides match TRBD1. The CDR3 totals 19 residues. Germline V gene data show CDR1 as SGHTA and CDR2 as FQGNSA. The trim removed 2 bases at V and 8 bases at J, leaving 22 bases unmatched. The CDR3 DNA follows: TGTGCCAGCAGCTTAAGGAGGGTACCGGGACAGGCCTCCGATGAAGGCTACACCTTC. This encodes CASSLRRVPGQASDEGYTF.

In nucleotides, the CDR3 is TGTGCCAGCCGCCTAGGGGGAAATAAAGGCATTCAGTACTTC. As protein: CASRLGGNKGIQYF. The chain recombines TRBV27 with TRBJ2-4; possible D gene TRBD1, 6 bases. The CDR3 extends over 14 amino acids. Germline assignment: CDR1 MNHEY and CDR2 SMNVEV (reference sequence). Deletions cut 8 bases from V and 9 bases from J, with 20 bases between.

CDR3 protein: CSASGDRGGPEAFF. DNA for the CDR3: TGCAGTGCTAGTGGGGACAGGGGAGGCCCTGAAGCTTTCTTT. The V gene is TRBV20-1, the J gene TRBJ1-1, with TRBD1 matching 10 bases. CDR1 DFQATT and CDR2 SNEGSKA come from the germline V gene (reference sequence). This CDR3 spans 14 amino acids. V trimming: 3 bases; J trimming: 6 bases; junction bases outside the gene matches: 7.

CDR3 in DNA: TGCAGTGCTAGTTCCCAGGATACGCAGTATTTT. Protein: CSASSQDTQYF. J is TRBJ2-3 and V is TRBV20-1; no clear D. This CDR3 has 11 residues. V lost 3 bases to trimming and J lost 6 bases, with 7 bases between them. CDR1 and CDR2 from the germline V gene are DFQATT and SNEGSKA (reference sequence).

The rearrangement links TRBV6-5 to TRBJ2-3, with TRBD2 matching 10 bases. Germline lookup yields CDR1 MNHEY and CDR2 SVGAGI. This CDR3 region has 16 residues. Unmatched junction bases numbered 8, after V lost 6 bases and J lost 2 bases. CDR3 amino acids: CASRSPTSGHTDTQYF. The CDR3 DNA follows: TGTGCCAGCAGGTCTCCGACTAGCGGGCACACAGATACGCAGTATTTT.

The rearrangement joins TRBV15 to TRBJ2-1; D is perhaps TRBD1 (5 bases). Trimming removed 8 bases from V and 2 bases from J, with 10 bases in between. The CDR3 runs to 13 residues. CDR1 and CDR2 from the germline V gene are LNHNV and YYDKDF (reference sequence). CDR3 loop: CATGAQTYNEQFF. The CDR3 region has the DNA TGTGCCACCGGGGCACAAACCTACAATGAGCAGTTCTTC.

V gene TRBV27 combines with J gene TRBJ1-6; TRBD1 aligns across 8 bases. The CDR3 covers 15 residues. Trimming at V came to 7 bases and at J to 8 bases, leaving 10 bases not matched to a gene. Germline lookup yields CDR1 MNHEY and CDR2 SMNVEV (reference sequence). CDR3 region: CASKDRGSIYSPLHF. The CDR3 DNA is TGTGCCAGCAAAGACAGGGGATCTATCTATTCACCCCTCCACTTT.